This record concerns one T cell receptor (beta chain) sequence. The target of this receptor is not known. Per-nucleotide qualities are absent, and no much larger clonotype sits a single base away. This record comes from a study of beta chain features in type 1 diabetes (dated by TCRdb to the late 2010s). A note on the overall study: Mean age, gender distribution, total cell number and subset yield were not different between patients and healthy donors. The study compared TCRB repertoires of sorted circulating CD4+ T cell subsets between recently diagnosed type 1 diabetes patients and matched healthy donors. A total of under 140,000,000 sorted cells were examined across all samples, and the number of cells per subset was strongly correlated with RNA yield. Regulatory and stem cell-like memory subsets were isolated from only 8 patients and 8 healthy donors, whereas naive and central memory subsets came from all 28 donors.

V is shortened by 3 bases, J by 2 bases, and the region joining them spans 8 bases. CDR3 length: 13 amino acids, cysteine to phenylalanine. Kept here is only the CDR3 DNA, which spans 39 bases and is read in frame from base 1. CDR1 GTSNPN and CDR2 SVGIG were looked up in the germline V gene (reference sequence). The entire amount of isolated RNA was reverse transcribed using the High Capacity cDNA Reverse Transcription Kit, so the sequenced TCRB transcripts were expressed ones. Naive, central memory and regulatory T cell samples underwent deep immunoSEQ sequencing, averaging approximately 3.5 million total reads per sample. Sorted cells were lysed in RLT buffer, and RNA was extracted using DNase-treated RNeasy Micro or Mini kits according to cell number. To prevent cross-contamination, every cell subset was processed on its own, while patient and healthy donor samples were processed together. Using the immunoSEQ multiplex PCR, TCRB sequences were amplified from cDNA into 87-bp fragments spanning the CDR3 region. Sequencing of the amplicons was performed on the Illumina HiSeq platform. Concerning the study's data processing: PCR bias was corrected computationally using synthetic template baselines, and reads within Hamming distance 2 were collapsed, with unmergeable singletons discarded. Reads were aligned to IMGT to assign V, D and J genes, CDR3 length, and insertions or deletions at six rearrangement sites. Clonotype counts were normalized to sorted cell number within each subset before computing true diversity and Gini coefficients with the tcR R package. Repertoire sharing was quantified using the overlap coefficient calculated on TCRB nucleotide sequences. Out-of-frame TCRB sequences from naive cells were analyzed to stand in for the pre-selection repertoire. TCRdb took this table from immuneACCESS and kept in-frame rearrangements with V and J called. Such tables lack part of the clones; where checked against another copy, unresolved V genes explain under half of the gap, and the rest is unexplained. That table supplies the V and J calls and clone size; D and trimming were determined from the DNA. The sample table lists 300,000 to 350,000 clones, 13% of them with a count of one. The ten biggest clones cover about 0.015% of the sample.

Each donor gave one peripheral blood draw, roughly 110 mL on average, collected into heparinised tubes. Using a panel that included CD45RO, CCR7, CD25, CD127, CD95 and CD27, naive, central memory, regulatory and stem cell-like memory CD4+ T cells were sorted on a BD FACSAria II. A purity above 98% was achieved for all sorted populations. Right away, PBMCs were isolated by Lymphoprep density gradient centrifugation and were stained directly, with no culture step. So that batch effects would be minimized, each experiment stained and sorted samples in pairs, pairing one healthy donor with one patient. What the work shows at the level of the full study, not this receptor alone: Naive, central memory and regulatory TCRB repertoires appeared more similar among patients than among healthy donors. Type 1 diabetes patients showed a moderate but significant shortening of TCRB CDR3 length in all four CD4+ subsets. Sequencing cDNA rather than genomic DNA could over-represent highly expressing activated cells, although activation and CD3 levels did not differ between groups. Shorter templates might be favored by PCR, yet because patient and control samples were amplified and corrected together, any such skew would affect both groups equally. Because the HLA sub-analyses included only small numbers of individuals, any influence of HLA type on TCRB rearrangement was left unresolved. Fewer insertions and more nucleotide deletions at VDJ recombination sites were observed in patients with type 1 diabetes, implying thymic rearrangement abnormalities.

The origin of this receptor is a woman under 30 with type 1 diabetes. In this chain, TRBV30 is recombined with TRBJ1-3, with an unclear D gene assignment. What was sequenced was naive CD4+ T cells from blood. The intended sense of this specimen's cell subset or site label: true naive CD4+ T cells. The CDR3 region reads CAWRPPAGNTIYF. DNA sequence: TGTGCCTGGAGACCACCAGCTGGAAACACCATATATTTT.